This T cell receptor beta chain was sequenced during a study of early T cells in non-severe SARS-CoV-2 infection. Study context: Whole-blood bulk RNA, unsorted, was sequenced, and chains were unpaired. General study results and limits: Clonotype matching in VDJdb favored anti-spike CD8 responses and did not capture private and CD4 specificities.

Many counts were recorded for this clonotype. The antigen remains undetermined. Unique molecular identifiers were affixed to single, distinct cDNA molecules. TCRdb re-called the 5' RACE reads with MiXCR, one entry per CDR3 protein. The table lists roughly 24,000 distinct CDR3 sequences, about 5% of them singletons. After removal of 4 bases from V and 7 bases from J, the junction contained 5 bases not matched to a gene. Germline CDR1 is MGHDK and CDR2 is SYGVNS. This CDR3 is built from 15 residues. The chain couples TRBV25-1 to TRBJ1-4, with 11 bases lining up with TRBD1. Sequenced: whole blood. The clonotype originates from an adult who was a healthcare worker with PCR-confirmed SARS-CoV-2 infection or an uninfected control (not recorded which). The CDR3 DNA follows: TGTGCCAGCAGTGCTGGACAGGGGGCGGCTGAAAAACTGTTTTTT. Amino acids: CASSAGQGAAEKLFF.